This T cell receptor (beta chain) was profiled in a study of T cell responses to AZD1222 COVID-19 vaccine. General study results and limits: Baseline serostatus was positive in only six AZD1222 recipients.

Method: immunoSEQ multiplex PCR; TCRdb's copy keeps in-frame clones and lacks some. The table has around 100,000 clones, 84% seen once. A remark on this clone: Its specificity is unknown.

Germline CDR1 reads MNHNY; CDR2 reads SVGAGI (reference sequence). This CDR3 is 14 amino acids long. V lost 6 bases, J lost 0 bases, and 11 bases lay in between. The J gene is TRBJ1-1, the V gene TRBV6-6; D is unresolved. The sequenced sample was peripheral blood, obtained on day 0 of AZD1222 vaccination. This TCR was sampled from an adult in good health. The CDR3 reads CASRDGRLNTEAFF. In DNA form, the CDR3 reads TGTGCCAGCAGGGACGGACGGCTGAACACTGAAGCTTTCTTT.